This T cell receptor beta chain derives from a study of vaccination and CD4 T cells after COVID-19. Indicated time point: late sampling 161 to 241 days after vaccination in a few convalescent patients. Treatment: roughly 10-day PBMC culture with coronavirus spike peptide pools or control peptides (ViraFEST assay). This clonotype has just a few counts. Its antigen is as yet unknown. Trimming cost V 3 bases and J 6 bases, with 10 bases left between them. The CDR3 extends over 13 amino acids. Germline V gene data show CDR1 as SGHVS and CDR2 as FNYEAQ. Once obtained from cultured CD4+ T cells, the DNA was sequenced using the Oncomine TCR Beta short-read assay. TCRdb reprocessed the PCR reads with MiXCR, giving one entry per CDR3 protein. The data hold 25,000 to 30,000 distinct CDR3 sequences, with around two fifths observed a single time.

This receptor was identified in a human donor who had recovered from COVID-19. Sequenced here: CD4+ T cells from blood, cultured in vitro, sampled about 7 months after SARS-CoV-2 vaccination. The chain links TRBV7-6 to TRBJ2-3, with no clear D. CDR3 nucleotides: TGTGCCAGCAGCTTTCAAAACCTGGATACGCAGTATTTT. It specifies CASSFQNLDTQYF.